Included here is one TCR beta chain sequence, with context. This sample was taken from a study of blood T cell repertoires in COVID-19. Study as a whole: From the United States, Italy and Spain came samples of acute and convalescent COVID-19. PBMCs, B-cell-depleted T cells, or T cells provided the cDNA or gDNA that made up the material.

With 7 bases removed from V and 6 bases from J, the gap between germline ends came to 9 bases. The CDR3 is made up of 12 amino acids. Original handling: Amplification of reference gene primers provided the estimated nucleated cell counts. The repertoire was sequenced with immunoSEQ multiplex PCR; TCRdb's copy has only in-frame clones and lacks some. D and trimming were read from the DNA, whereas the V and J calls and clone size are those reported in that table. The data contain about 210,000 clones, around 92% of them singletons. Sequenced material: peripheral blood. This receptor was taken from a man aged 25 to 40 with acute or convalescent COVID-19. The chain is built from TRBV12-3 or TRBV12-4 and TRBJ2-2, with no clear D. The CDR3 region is CASTLNPGELFF. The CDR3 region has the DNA TGTGCCAGCACCCTAAACCCCGGGGAGCTGTTTTTT.